These 21 T cell receptor beta chains were all obtained from the same sample, sequenced in a study of shared clonotypes between healthy human individuals. Positive CCR7 selection of CD45RO-negative cells yielded the naive CD8 cells, and terminally differentiated effector memory CD45RA+ cells were excluded. Sequencing was performed with immunoSEQ multiplex PCR; in TCRdb, only in-frame clones are kept and a portion is missing. This sample yields roughly 2,000,000 clones, of which just under 95% are seen a single time; approximately 1.7% belongs to the top ten. Specimen: naive CD8+ T cells from PBMCs. The receptors here all came from a man between 18 and 35 years old in good health. Some clones in this sample may be carry-over from other donors' samples.

The genes are TRBV7-8 and TRBJ2-7; 9 nucleotides agree with TRBD1. The ends lost 2 bases at V and 5 bases at J; junction bases unmatched: 7. CDR1 and CDR2 from the germline V gene are SGHVS and FQNEAQ. The CDR3 runs to 15 residues. CDR3 DNA sequence: TGTGCCAGCAGCTTATCGGGACAGGGATTTGACGAGCAGTACTTC. Its protein is CASSLSGQGFDEQYF.

As concerns this clone: Other DNA sequences in the same sample also yield this CDR3. The chain couples TRBV5-6 to TRBJ2-7; D gene ambiguous. Germline CDR1 is SGHDT and CDR2 is YYEEEE. The CDR3 has 12 residues. V was pared by 1 base and J by 4 bases, with 6 bases between. This chain's CDR3 is CASSLLGYEQYF. The DNA of the CDR3 is TGTGCCAGCAGCTTGTTGGGGTACGAGCAGTACTTC.

This rearrangement joins TRBV10-3 to TRBJ2-1, with 14 bases lining up with TRBD2. The ends lost 10 bases at V and 8 bases at J; junction bases unmatched: 10. The CDR3 has 15 amino acids. Germline-derived CDR1 and CDR2 are ENHRY and SYGVKD. The CDR3 spells CASLGTSGSVYEQFF. Written as DNA, the CDR3 is TGTGCCAGCCTTGGGACTAGCGGGAGTGTCTATGAGCAGTTCTTC.

Written as DNA, the CDR3 is TGCGCCAGCAGCTTCGGACAGACAGCTAACTATGGCTACACCTTC. Its translation is CASSFGQTANYGYTF. The gene calls are TRBV5-1 and TRBJ1-2, with a possible D match to TRBD1 (6 bases). Trimming pared 2 bases from V and 0 bases from J, leaving 11 bases between. Germline-derived CDR1 and CDR2 are SGHRS and YFSETQ. The CDR3 sequence is 15 residues long.

This clone was seen just once. The same CDR3 also results from other DNA sequences found in this sample. The V gene is TRBV7-9, the J gene TRBJ2-7, with 7 bases aligning to TRBD1. This CDR3 has 13 residues. V dropped 6 bases and J dropped 5; count of bases not matched to a gene: 7. Germline V CDR1 and CDR2: SEHNR, FQNEAQ (reference sequence). CDR3 nucleotide sequence: TGTGCCAGCAGTTCCGACAGGGTCCACGAGCAGTACTTC. It is translated as CASSSDRVHEQYF.

This clone appeared a single time. This chain links TRBV4-1 with TRBJ2-3; tentatively, D is TRBD1 or TRBD2 (5 bases each). This CDR3 has 15 residues. Germline V lookup: CDR1 MGHRA, CDR2 YSYEKL. The V gene lost 2 bases and the J gene lost 0 bases, with 9 bases spanning the gap. DNA for the CDR3: TGCGCCAGCAGCCAAACCCGGGACAGCACAGATACGCAGTATTTT. It codes for CASSQTRDSTDTQYF.

The rearrangement joins TRBV7-8 to TRBJ2-1; D might be TRBD1 (5 bases). Germline V lookup: CDR1 SGHVS, CDR2 FQNEAQ. With 3 bases removed from V and 6 bases from J, the gap between germline ends came to 12 bases. The CDR3 totals 14 residues. The CDR3 DNA reads TGTGCCAGCAGCTTTAGACTGCAGGGCAATGAGCAGTTCTTC. It codes for CASSFRLQGNEQFF.

The chain employs TRBV6-5 and TRBJ2-7; possibly TRBD1 for D (6 bases). The CDR3 runs to 16 residues. CDR1 and CDR2 (germline): MNHEY, SVGAGI. The ends were cut back, 4 bases at V and 4 bases at J, with 20 bases in the middle. DNA of the CDR3: TGTGCCAGCAGTTCAGCCGAGGCAGGGGTTTTTTACGAGCAGTACTTC. Translation: CASSSAEAGVFYEQYF.

The V call is TRBV30, the J call TRBJ1-2, with D possibly TRBD1 on 5 matching bases. CDR3 size: 13 residues. V was clipped by 5 bases and J by 0 bases, with 10 bases between them. The germline gives CDR1 GTSNPN, CDR2 SVGIG (reference sequence). This CDR3 reads CAWADSSNYGYTF. In DNA form, the CDR3 reads TGTGCCTGGGCTGACAGCTCTAACTATGGCTACACCTTC.

V gene TRBV11-2 combines with J gene TRBJ2-7; 8 nucleotides agree with TRBD2. The CDR3 sequence is 14 residues long. V trimming: 1 base; J trimming: 4 bases; junction bases outside the gene matches: 3. Germline lookup yields CDR1 SGHAT and CDR2 FQNNGV. The CDR3 DNA reads as TGTGCCAGCAGCTTAGTTAGCGGGGAGTACGAGCAGTACTTC. Translated, it gives CASSLVSGEYEQYF.

A word on this clone: The same CDR3 arises from other DNA sequences in this sample as well. This chain uses TRBV11-2 with TRBJ1-5; D is unresolved. The germline V gene encodes CDR1 SGHAT and CDR2 FQNNGV. Trimming took 1 base from V and 5 from J, leaving 6 bases between them. CDR3 length: 13 amino acids. CDR3 sequence: CASSLGSDQPQHF. The CDR3 coding sequence is TGTGCCAGCAGCTTAGGCTCCGATCAGCCCCAGCATTTT.

This chain joins TRBV6-1 and TRBJ1-5; D may be TRBD1 (6 bases). The length of the CDR3 is 15 residues. V dropped 2 bases and J dropped 3 bases, with 11 bases sitting between them. Germline lookup yields CDR1 MNHNS and CDR2 SASEGT. The CDR3 DNA is TGTGCCAGCAGTGAATTTCGGACAGACAATCAGCCCCAGCATTTT. Translating it yields CASSEFRTDNQPQHF.

The V gene is TRBV5-6, the J gene TRBJ2-5; TRBD1 is a possible D gene (5 bases). The J call may be in error: the DNA end matches TRBJ2-7 better. The CDR3 is 14 residues long. Germline assignment: CDR1 SGHDT and CDR2 YYEEEE. The CDR3 DNA reads TGTGCCAGCAGCTTGTTAGACAGTTCCTACGAGCAGTACTTC. Translated, it gives CASSLLDSSYEQYF.

V is TRBV5-4 and J is TRBJ2-5; 10 bases map to TRBD1. CDR3 length: 16 amino acids. The germline gives CDR1 SGHNT, CDR2 YYREEE (reference sequence). V shed 2 bases and J 3 bases; nucleotides not matched to a gene: 7. The CDR3 here is CASSFTGQGLEETQYF. The DNA of the CDR3 is TGTGCCAGCAGCTTCACGGGACAGGGGCTAGAAGAGACCCAGTACTTC.

CDR3 sequence reads: CASSPRWTAMNTEAFF. DNA for the CDR3: TGTGCCAGCAGCCCGAGGTGGACGGCTATGAACACTGAAGCTTTCTTT. The chain uses TRBV28 and TRBJ1-1; unclear D gene. Looked up from germline, CDR1 is MDHEN and CDR2 is SYDVKM. The CDR3 totals 16 residues. V lost 6 bases and J 0 bases, leaving 17 bases between the germline ends.

V and J are TRBV6-1 and TRBJ2-1; 8 bases agree with TRBD2. J lost 10 bases, V lost 2 bases, and 19 bases had no gene match. The V gene's germline CDR1 is MNHNS and CDR2 SASEGT. The CDR3 is 18 residues long. CDR3 protein: CASSEFGQPGLVIGEQFF. In DNA form, the CDR3 reads TGTGCCAGCAGTGAATTCGGACAGCCGGGACTAGTCATCGGGGAGCAGTTCTTC.

This clone was picked up a small number of times. The chain joins TRBV5-4 to TRBJ1-1; D is possibly TRBD1 (6 bases). V lost 6 bases to trimming and J lost 3 bases, with 18 bases between them. Germline CDR1 and CDR2: SGHNT and YYREEE (reference sequence). The CDR3 extends over 15 amino acids. The CDR3 region has the DNA TGTGCCAGCACCGGGAGGGGGGAAAGGGACACTGAAGCTTTCTTT. Amino acid sequence: CASTGRGERDTEAFF.

The V gene is TRBV4-3, the J gene TRBJ2-7, with TRBD2 as a possible D gene (6 bases). This CDR3 spans 15 amino acids. The V end was cut by 0 bases, the J end by 4 bases, with 13 bases between. Per germline, CDR1 LGHNA and CDR2 YSLEER. The CDR3 reads CASSQETGTHYEQYF. The CDR3 region has the DNA TGCGCCAGCAGCCAAGAAACCGGGACTCATTACGAGCAGTACTTC.

The chain carries TRBV14 and TRBJ2-7; 8 bases align to TRBD2. Germline V lookup: CDR1 SGHDN, CDR2 FVKESK. The CDR3 sequence is 14 residues long. V dropped 3 bases and J dropped 5; count of bases not matched to a gene: 6. CDR3: CASSQVWREDEQYF. In DNA, the CDR3 is TGTGCCAGCAGCCAGGTCTGGCGGGAGGACGAGCAGTACTTC.

V is TRBV5-6 and J is TRBJ2-3; D ambiguous. Trimming took off 6 bases at V and 1 base at J, with 12 bases between the two ends. CDR3 size: 14 residues. Per germline, CDR1 SGHDT and CDR2 YYEEEE. For the CDR3, the DNA is TGTGCCAGCACCCCGGGCGGTCGCACAGATACGCAGTATTTT. This sequence encodes CASTPGGRTDTQYF.

A word on this clone: In the same sample, other DNA sequences code for this CDR3. The rearrangement joins TRBV27 to TRBJ1-1; the D gene is possibly TRBD1 (5 bases). CDR1 MNHEY and CDR2 SMNVEV come from the germline V gene (reference sequence). The CDR3 consists of 14 residues. V shed 3 bases and J shed 2 bases, with 10 bases lying between them. CDR3: CASSFMGGNTEAFF. CDR3 DNA: TGTGCCAGCAGTTTCATGGGGGGAAACACTGAAGCTTTCTTT.